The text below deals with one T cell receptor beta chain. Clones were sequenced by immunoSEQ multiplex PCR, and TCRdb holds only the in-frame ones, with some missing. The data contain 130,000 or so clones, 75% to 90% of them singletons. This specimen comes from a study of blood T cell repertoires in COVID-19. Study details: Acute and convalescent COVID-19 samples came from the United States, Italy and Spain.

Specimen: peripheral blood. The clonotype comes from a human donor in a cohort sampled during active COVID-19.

The CDR3 bases are TGTGCCACCAGTGACTCCGGGACAGGGTCACCAGATACGCAGTATTTT. Protein product: CATSDSGTGSPDTQYF. The V call is TRBV24-1, the J call TRBJ2-3, with 9 bases fitting TRBD1. This CDR3 comprises 16 residues. J gave up 4 bases and V 4 bases, and 8 bases lay outside the gene matches. In germline, CDR1 is KGHDR, CDR2 SFDVKD.